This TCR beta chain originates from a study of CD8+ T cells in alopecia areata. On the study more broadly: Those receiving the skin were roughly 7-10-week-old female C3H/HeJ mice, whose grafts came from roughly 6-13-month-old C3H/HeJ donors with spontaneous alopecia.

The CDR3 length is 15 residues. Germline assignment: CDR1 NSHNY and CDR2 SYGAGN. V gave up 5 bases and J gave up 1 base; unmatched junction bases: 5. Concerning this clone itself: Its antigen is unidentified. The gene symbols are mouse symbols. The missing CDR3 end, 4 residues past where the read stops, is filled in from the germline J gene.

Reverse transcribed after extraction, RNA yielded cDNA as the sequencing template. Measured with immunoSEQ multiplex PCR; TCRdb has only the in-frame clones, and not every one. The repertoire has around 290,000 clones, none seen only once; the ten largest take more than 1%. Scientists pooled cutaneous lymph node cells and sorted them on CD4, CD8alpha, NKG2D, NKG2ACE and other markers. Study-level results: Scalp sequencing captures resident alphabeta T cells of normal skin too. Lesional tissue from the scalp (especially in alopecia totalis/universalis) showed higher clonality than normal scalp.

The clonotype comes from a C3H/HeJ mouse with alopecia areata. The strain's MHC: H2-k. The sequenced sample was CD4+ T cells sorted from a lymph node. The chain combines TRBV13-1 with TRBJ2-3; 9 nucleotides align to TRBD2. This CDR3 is CASSYWGVGAETLYF. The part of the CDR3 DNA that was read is TGTGCCAGCAGCTACTGGGGGGTTGGTGCAGAA.